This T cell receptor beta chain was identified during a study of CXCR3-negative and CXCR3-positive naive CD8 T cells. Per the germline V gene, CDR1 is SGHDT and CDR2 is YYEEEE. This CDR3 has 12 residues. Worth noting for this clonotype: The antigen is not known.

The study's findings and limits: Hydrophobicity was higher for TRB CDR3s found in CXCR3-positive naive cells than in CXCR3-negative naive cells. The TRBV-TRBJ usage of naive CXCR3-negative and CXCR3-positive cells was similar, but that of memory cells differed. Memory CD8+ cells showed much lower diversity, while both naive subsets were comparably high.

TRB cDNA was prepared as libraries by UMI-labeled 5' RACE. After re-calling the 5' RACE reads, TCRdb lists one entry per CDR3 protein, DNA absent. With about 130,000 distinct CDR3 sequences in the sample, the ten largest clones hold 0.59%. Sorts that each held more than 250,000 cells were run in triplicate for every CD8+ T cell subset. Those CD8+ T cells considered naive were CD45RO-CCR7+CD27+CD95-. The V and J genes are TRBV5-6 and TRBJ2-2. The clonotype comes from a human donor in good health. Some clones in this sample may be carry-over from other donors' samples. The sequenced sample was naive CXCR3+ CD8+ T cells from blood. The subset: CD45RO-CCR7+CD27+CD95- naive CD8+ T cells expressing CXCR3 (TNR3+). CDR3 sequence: CASSFAPGELFF.